This T cell receptor beta chain was documented in a study of blood T cell repertoires in COVID-19. Study as a whole: In each case, the material was cDNA or gDNA derived from T cells, B-cell-depleted T cells, or PBMCs.

Libraries were prepared by immunoSEQ multiplex PCR; TCRdb keeps only in-frame clonotypes and omits some of them. This table has 290,000 or so clones, roughly 86% appearing once. Participants, about 18 to 90 years old, spanned more than 20 US areas. There are 15 residues in the CDR3. V dropped 4 bases and J dropped 2; count of bases not matched to a gene: 6. The germline V gene has CDR1 KGHSH and CDR2 LQKENI. The material sequenced was PBMCs or T cells enriched from blood (not recorded which). J is TRBJ2-3 and V is TRBV18, with TRBD2 matching 7 bases. The origin of this receptor is a woman under 30 who had recovered from COVID-19. The CDR3 coding sequence is TGTGCCAGCTCACTCAACCGGGACTACACAGATACGCAGTATTTT. Translating it yields CASSLNRDYTDTQYF. Using reference TRBV18 and TRBJ2-3 for the parts outside the CDR3, the full variable domain is NAGVMQNPRHLVRRRGQEARLRCSPMKGHSHVYWYRQLPEEGLKFMVYLQKENIIDESGMPKERFSAEFPKEGPSILRIQQVVRGDSAAYFCASSLNRDYTDTQYFGPGTRLTVL.